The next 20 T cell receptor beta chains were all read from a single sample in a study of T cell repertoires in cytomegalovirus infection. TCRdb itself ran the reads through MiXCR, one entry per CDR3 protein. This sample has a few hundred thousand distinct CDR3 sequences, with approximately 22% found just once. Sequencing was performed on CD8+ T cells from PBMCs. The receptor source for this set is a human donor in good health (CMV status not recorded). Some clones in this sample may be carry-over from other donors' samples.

The CDR3 loop reads CASSLAQGYNQPQHF. DNA of the CDR3: TGTGCCAGCAGCTTAGCACAGGGGTACAATCAGCCCCAGCATTTT. This chain links TRBV7-2 with TRBJ1-5, with 7 bases identical to TRBD1. Germline lookup yields CDR1 SGHTA and CDR2 FQGNSA. Unmatched junction bases numbered 2, after V lost 0 bases and J lost 3 bases. CDR3 length equals 15 residues. Filled out from reference TRBV7-2 and TRBJ1-5, the complete variable domain reads GAGVSQSPSNKVTEKGKDVELRCDPISGHTALYWYRQSLGQGLEFLIYFQGNSAPDKSGLPSDRFSAERTGGSVSTLTIQRTQQEDSAVYLCASSLAQGYNQPQHFGDGTRLSIL.

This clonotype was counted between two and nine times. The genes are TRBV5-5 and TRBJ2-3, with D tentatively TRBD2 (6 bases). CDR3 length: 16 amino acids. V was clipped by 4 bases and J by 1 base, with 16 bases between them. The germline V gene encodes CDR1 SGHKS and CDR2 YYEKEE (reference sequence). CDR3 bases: TGTGCCAGCAGCCAGGCGCCGGGGGTAGGCACAGATACGCAGTATTTT. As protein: CASSQAPGVGTDTQYF.

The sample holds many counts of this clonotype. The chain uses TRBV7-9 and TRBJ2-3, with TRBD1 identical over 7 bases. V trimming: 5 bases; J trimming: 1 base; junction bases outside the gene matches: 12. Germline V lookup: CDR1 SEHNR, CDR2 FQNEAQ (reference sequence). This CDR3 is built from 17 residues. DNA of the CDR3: TGTGCCAGCAGCGGCAAGATAGGGGGCATCGGCACAGATACGCAGTATTTT. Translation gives CASSGKIGGIGTDTQYF.

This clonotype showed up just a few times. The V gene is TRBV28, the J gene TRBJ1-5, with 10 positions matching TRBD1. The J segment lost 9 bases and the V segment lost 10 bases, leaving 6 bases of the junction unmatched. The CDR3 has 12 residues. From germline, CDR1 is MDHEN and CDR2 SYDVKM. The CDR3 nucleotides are TGTGCCATCCGGGACAGGGGATTGCCCCAGCATTTT. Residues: CAIRDRGLPQHF.

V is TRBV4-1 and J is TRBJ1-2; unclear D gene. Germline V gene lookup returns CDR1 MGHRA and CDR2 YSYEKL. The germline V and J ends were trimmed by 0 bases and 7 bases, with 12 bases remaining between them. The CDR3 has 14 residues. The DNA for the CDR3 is TGCGCCAGCAGCCAAGACCACAGACCGATTGGCTACACCTTC. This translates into CASSQDHRPIGYTF.

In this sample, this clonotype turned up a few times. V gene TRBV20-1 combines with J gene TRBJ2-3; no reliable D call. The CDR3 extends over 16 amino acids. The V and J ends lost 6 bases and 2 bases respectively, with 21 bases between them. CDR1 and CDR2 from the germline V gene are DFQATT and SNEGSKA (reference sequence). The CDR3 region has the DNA TGCAGTGCCGAACGCACCACGCAAGATAACACAGATACGCAGTATTTT. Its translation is CSAERTTQDNTDTQYF.

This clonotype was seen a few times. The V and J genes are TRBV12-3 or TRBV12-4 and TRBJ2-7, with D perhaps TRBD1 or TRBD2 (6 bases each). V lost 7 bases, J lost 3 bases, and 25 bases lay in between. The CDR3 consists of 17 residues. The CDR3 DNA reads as TGTGCCAGCATGGTAGGGACTTCCGGGACACAGGTCTACGAGCAGTACTTC. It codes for CASMVGTSGTQVYEQYF.

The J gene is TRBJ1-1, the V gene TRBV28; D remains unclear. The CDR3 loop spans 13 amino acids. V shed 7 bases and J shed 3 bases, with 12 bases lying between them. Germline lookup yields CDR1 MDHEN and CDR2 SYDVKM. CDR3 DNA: TGTGCCAGCACCATTATTGGCGACACTGAAGCTTTCTTT. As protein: CASTIIGDTEAFF.

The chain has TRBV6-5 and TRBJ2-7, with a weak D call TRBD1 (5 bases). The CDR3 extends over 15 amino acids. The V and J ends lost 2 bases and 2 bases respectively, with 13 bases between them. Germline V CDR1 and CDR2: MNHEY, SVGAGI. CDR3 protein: CASSYRRAGTYEQYF. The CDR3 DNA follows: TGTGCCAGCAGTTACAGACGAGCAGGGACCTACGAGCAGTACTTC.

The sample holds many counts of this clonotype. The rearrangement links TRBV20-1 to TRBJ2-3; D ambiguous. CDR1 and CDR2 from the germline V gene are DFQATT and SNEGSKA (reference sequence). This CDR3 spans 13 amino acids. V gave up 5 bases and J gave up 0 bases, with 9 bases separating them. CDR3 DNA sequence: TGCAGTGCTGATCCGACTAGCACAGATACGCAGTATTTT. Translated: CSADPTSTDTQYF.

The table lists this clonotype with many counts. CDR3 region: CSARDAAGAYNEQFF. CDR3 DNA: TGCAGTGCTAGAGATGCAGCGGGGGCGTACAATGAGCAGTTCTTC. The rearrangement links TRBV20-1 to TRBJ2-1, with 8 bases aligning to TRBD2. The CDR3 sequence is 15 residues long. The J segment lost 4 bases and the V segment lost 0 bases, leaving 5 bases of the junction unmatched. Germline V lookup: CDR1 DFQATT, CDR2 SNEGSKA (reference sequence).

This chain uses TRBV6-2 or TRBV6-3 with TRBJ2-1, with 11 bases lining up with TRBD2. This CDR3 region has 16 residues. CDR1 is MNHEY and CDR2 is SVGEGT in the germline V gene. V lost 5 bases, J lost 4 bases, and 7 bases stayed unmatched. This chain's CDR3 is CASSDPTSGSYNEQFF. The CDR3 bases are TGTGCCAGCAGTGACCCCACTAGCGGGAGTTACAATGAGCAGTTCTTC.

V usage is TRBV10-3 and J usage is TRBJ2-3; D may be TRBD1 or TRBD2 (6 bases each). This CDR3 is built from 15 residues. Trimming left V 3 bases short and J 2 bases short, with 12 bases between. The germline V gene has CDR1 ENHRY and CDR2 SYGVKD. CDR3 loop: CAISDWGAATDTQYF. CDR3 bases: TGTGCCATCAGTGATTGGGGGGCAGCCACAGATACGCAGTATTTT.

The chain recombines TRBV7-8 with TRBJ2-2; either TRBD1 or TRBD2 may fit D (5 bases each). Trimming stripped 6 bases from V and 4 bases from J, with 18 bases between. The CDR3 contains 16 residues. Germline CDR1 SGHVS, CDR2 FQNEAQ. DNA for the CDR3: TGTGCCAGCAGAACTGGGGGAAGTGGGGGCACCGGGGAGCTGTTTTTT. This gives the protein CASRTGGSGGTGELFF.

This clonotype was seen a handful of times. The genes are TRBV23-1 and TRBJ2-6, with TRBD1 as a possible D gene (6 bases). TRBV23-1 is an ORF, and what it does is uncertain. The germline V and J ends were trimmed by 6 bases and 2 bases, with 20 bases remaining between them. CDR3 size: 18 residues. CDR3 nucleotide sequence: TGCGCCAGCAGAGGGGAAGTTGAACAGGGAACTGGGGCCAACGTCCTGACTTTC. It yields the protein CASRGEVEQGTGANVLTF.

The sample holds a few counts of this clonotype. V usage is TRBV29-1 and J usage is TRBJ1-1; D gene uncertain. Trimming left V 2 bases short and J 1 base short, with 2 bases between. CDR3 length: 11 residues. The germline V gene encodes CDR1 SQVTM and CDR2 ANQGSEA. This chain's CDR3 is CSVEWNTEAFF. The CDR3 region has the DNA TGCAGCGTTGAATGGAACACTGAAGCTTTCTTT.

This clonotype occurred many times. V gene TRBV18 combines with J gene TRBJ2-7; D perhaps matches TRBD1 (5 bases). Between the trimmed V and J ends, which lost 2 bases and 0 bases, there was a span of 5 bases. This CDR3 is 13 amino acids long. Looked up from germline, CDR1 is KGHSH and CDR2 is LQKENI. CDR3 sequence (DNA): TGTGCCAGCTCACCAGACAGCTCCTACGAGCAGTACTTC. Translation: CASSPDSSYEQYF. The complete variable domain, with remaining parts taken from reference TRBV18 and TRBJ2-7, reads NAGVMQNPRHLVRRRGQEARLRCSPMKGHSHVYWYRQLPEEGLKFMVYLQKENIIDESGMPKERFSAEFPKEGPSILRIQQVVRGDSAAYFCASSPDSSYEQYFGPGTRLTVT.

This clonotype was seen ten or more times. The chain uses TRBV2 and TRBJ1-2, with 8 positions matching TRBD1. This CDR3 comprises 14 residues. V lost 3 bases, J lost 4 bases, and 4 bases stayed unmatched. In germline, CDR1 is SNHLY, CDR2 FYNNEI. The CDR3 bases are TGTGCCAGCAGTGACAGGGGGCAGTCCTATGGCTACACCTTC. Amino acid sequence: CASSDRGQSYGYTF.

The DNA of the CDR3 is TGCGCCAGCAGCTCCACGGGGGCGTACACCGGGGAGCTGTTTTTT. Protein sequence: CASSSTGAYTGELFF. The chain couples TRBV5-1 to TRBJ2-2; D is possibly TRBD1 or TRBD2 (6 bases each). The V and J ends lost 3 bases and 3 bases respectively, with 12 bases between them. The CDR3 spans 15 residues. CDR1 SGHRS and CDR2 YFSETQ come from the germline V gene.

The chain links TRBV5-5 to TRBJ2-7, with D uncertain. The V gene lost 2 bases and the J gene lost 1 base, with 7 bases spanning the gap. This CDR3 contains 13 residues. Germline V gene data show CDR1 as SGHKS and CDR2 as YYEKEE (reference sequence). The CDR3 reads CASSFKSSYEQYF. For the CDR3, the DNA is TGTGCCAGCAGCTTCAAGTCTTCCTACGAGCAGTACTTC.